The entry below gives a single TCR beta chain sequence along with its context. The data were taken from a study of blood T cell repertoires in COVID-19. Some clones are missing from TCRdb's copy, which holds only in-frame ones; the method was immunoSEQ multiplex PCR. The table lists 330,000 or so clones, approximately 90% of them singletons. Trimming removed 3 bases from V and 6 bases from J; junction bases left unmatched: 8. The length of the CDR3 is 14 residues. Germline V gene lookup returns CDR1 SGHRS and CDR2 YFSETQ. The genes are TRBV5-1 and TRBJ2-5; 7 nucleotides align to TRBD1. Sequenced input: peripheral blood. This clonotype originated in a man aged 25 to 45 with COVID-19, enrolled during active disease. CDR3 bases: TGCGCCAGCAGCTACACAGGGGATGCACAGACCCAGTACTTC. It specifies CASSYTGDAQTQYF.